This T cell receptor (beta chain) was recorded in a study of beta chain features in type 1 diabetes. The study reverse transcribed the entire isolated RNA, so it sequenced expressed TCRB transcripts. Generated by immunoSEQ multiplex PCR, the TCRdb table keeps only in-frame clones and is missing some. The table shows some 240,000 clones, with 15% to 20% occurring only once. Deletions cut 3 bases from V and 4 bases from J, with 16 bases between. The germline gives CDR1 SGDLS, CDR2 YYNGEE. The CDR3 runs to 15 residues. The study, taken as a whole, reports: Shorter TCRB CDR3s, moderately but significantly so, were found in Type 1 diabetes patients in all four CD4+ subsets.

Points on this clone: The antigen is undetermined.

The chain recombines TRBV9 with TRBJ1-1; weak D call: TRBD1 (5 bases). This clonotype was obtained from a man aged 25 to 40 with type 1 diabetes. Sequenced input: naive CD4+ T cells from blood. CDR3 sequence (DNA): TGTGCCAGCAGCGCCGGAGCAGGGTCGGGCACTGAAGCTTTCTTT. This encodes CASSAGAGSGTEAFF.